Included here is one T cell receptor beta chain sequence, with context. Its antigen remains unknown. The germline gives CDR1 SGDLS, CDR2 YYNGEE. The CDR3 spans 14 residues. The germline V and J ends were trimmed by 4 bases and 1 base, with 10 bases remaining between them. Profiled with immunoSEQ multiplex PCR; TCRdb holds only in-frame clones, not every one. The sample shows about 120,000 clones, approximately 94% of them seen only once. The data belong to a study of T cell responses to AZD1222 COVID-19 vaccine. Regarding the study as a whole: Two AZD1222 administrations were followed by greater Spike-specific TCR breadth and depth.

Here the sequenced sample was peripheral blood, taken 28 days after the second AZD1222 dose. The chain has TRBV9 and TRBJ2-3; D gene ambiguous. The source of this sequence is an adult who received the AZD1222 COVID-19 vaccine. The CDR3 loop reads CASSTESGTDTQYF. CDR3 in DNA: TGTGCCAGCAGCACCGAAAGCGGCACAGATACGCAGTATTTT.